A selection of T cell receptor beta chains follows, all from one sample in a study of T cell repertoires in cytomegalovirus infection. MiXCR, run by TCRdb on the reads, gives a single entry per CDR3 protein. This sample has hundreds of thousands of distinct CDR3 sequences; 35% to 45% occur once, and the top ten carry more than 2.5%. Sequencing input: PBMCs. Receptors were obtained from a human donor in good health (CMV status not recorded). Some clones in this sample may be carry-over from other donors' samples. Each CDR3 is given with its conserved first and last residue. D genes are given only for firm matches. A row's size may be missing; if present it is once, few, many or a size class.

abundance,d_gene,v_gene,j_gene,CDR3aa,CDR3nt
NA,NA,TRBV5-4,TRBJ1-4,CASSLMGDDEKLFF,TGTGCCAGCAGCTTAATGGGGGATGATGAAAAACTGTTTTTT
NA,NA,TRBV20-1,TRBJ2-2,CSARFPPLGELFF,TGCAGTGCTAGATTTCCCCCCCTCGGGGAGCTGTTTTTT
few,NA,TRBV28,TRBJ2-1,CASYALALRDHEQFF,TGTGCCAGCTACGCCTTAGCTCTCCGGGATCATGAGCAGTTCTTC
NA,NA,TRBV12-3/TRBV12-4,TRBJ2-7,CASSLQGEVGQQYF,TGTGCCAGCAGTTTACAGGGGGAGGTCGGCCAGCAGTACTTC
NA,NA,TRBV7-9,TRBJ2-3,CASSLMASPDTQYF,TGTGCCAGCAGCTTAATGGCTAGCCCTGATACGCAGTATTTT
NA,NA,TRBV2,TRBJ1-5,CASSEIGAINQPQHF,TGTGCCAGCAGTGAAATCGGGGCCATAAATCAGCCCCAGCATTTT
NA,NA,TRBV5-1,TRBJ1-1,CASSLYGSENTEAFF,TGCGCCAGCAGCTTGTACGGCAGCGAGAACACTGAAGCTTTCTTT
few,NA,TRBV7-9,TRBJ1-1,CASSFGAEAFF,TGTGCCAGCAGCTTTGGGGCTGAAGCTTTCTTT
NA,NA,TRBV4-2,TRBJ1-1,CASSRAAPDGVMNTEAFF,TGTGCCAGCAGCCGCGCCGCCCCGGACGGCGTAATGAACACTGAAGCTTTCTTT
many,TRBD1,TRBV7-2,TRBJ1-1,CASSLGVTGQNTEAFF,TGTGCCAGCAGCTTAGGGGTGACAGGGCAGAACACTGAAGCTTTCTTT
NA,NA,TRBV2,TRBJ2-5,CASSRLLQETQYF,TGTGCCAGCTCGCGACTACTCCAAGAGACCCAGTACTTC
medium-sized,NA,TRBV25-1,TRBJ1-3,CASSESRGGPEGTIYF,TGTGCCAGCAGTGAATCTAGAGGGGGACCGGAAGGCACCATATATTTT
NA,NA,TRBV19,TRBJ1-2,CASSKEDSGYGYTF,TGTGCCAGTAGCAAAGAGGACAGTGGCTATGGCTACACCTTC
NA,TRBD2,TRBV12-3/TRBV12-4,TRBJ2-2,CASSLLLAAGELFF,TGTGCCAGCAGTTTGCTTCTAGCGGCAGGGGAGCTGTTTTTT
NA,TRBD2,TRBV12-5,TRBJ2-7,CASGFTPWGREATYEQYF,TGTGCTAGTGGTTTCACCCCGTGGGGGAGGGAAGCCACCTACGAGCAGTACTTC
NA,NA,TRBV27,TRBJ2-7,CASSLGTPREVYEQSF,TGTGCCAGCAGTTTGGGCACACCAAGGGAGGTCTACGAGCAGTCCTTC
NA,NA,TRBV7-8,TRBJ2-5,CASSLGKSRAKTQYF,TGTGCCAGCAGCTTAGGAAAATCCAGGGCCAAGACCCAGTACTTC
NA,TRBD1,TRBV29-1,TRBJ2-3,CSVDNGQGASAQYF,TGCAGCGTTGACAATGGCCAGGGGGCATCGGCGCAGTATTTT
few,NA,TRBV28,TRBJ1-5,CASSFKGNQPQHF,TGTGCCAGCAGTTTTAAGGGCAATCAGCCCCAGCATTTT
NA,TRBD1,TRBV9,TRBJ2-3,CASRGDRRPDTQYF,TGTGCCAGCAGGGGGGACAGGAGACCAGATACGCAGTATTTT
few,TRBD2,TRBV7-6,TRBJ2-1,CASSSRGGGSYSNEQFF,TGTGCCAGCAGTTCGAGGGGTGGCGGGAGTTATAGCAATGAGCAGTTCTTC
few,TRBD2,TRBV12-3/TRBV12-4,TRBJ2-1,CASTLGLVGNEQFF,TGTGCCAGCACCCTAGGACTAGTTGGCAATGAGCAGTTCTTC
NA,NA,TRBV7-2,TRBJ1-1,CASSPRPEAFF,TGTGCCAGCAGCCCCCGGCCTGAAGCTTTCTTT
NA,TRBD1,TRBV10-3,TRBJ2-3,CAISAGTGDSTDTQYF,TGTGCCATCAGCGCAGGGACAGGAGATTCCACAGATACGCAGTATTTT
NA,NA,TRBV10-3,TRBJ2-3,CAISESDTQYF,TGTGCCATCAGTGAGTCAGATACGCAGTATTTT
NA,TRBD1,TRBV11-3,TRBJ1-4,CASSSSDRGCLKLFF,TGTGCCAGCAGCTCATCAGACAGGGGGTGCTTAAAACTGTTTTTT
NA,NA,TRBV19,TRBJ2-1,CASSIRGNEQFF,TGTGCCAGTAGTATCAGGGGAAATGAGCAGTTCTTC
NA,NA,TRBV4-1,TRBJ2-7,CASSQDPDGAYEQYF,TGCGCCAGCAGCCAAGATCCGGACGGCGCCTACGAGCAGTACTTC
once,NA,TRBV24-1,TRBJ2-3,CATSDLRDTQYF,TGTGCCACCAGTGATTTGAGGGATACGCAGTATTTT
NA,TRBD2,TRBV12-3/TRBV12-4,TRBJ2-5,CASSFGTSGAEETQYF,TGTGCCAGCAGTTTTGGGACTAGCGGGGCCGAAGAGACCCAGTACTTC
NA,TRBD2,TRBV6-1,TRBJ2-7,CASIPLSGVNSYEQYF,TGTGCCAGCATCCCGCTTAGCGGGGTAAACTCCTACGAGCAGTACTTC
NA,NA,TRBV10-3,TRBJ1-5,CAIKAGWDSNQPQHF,TGTGCCATCAAGGCCGGGTGGGACAGCAATCAGCCCCAGCATTTT
few,NA,TRBV29-1,TRBJ2-7,CSVETGEDYEQYF,TGCAGCGTTGAAACTGGGGAAGATTACGAGCAGTACTTC
NA,NA,TRBV24-1,TRBJ1-1,CATSDSRLQGMATEAFF,TGTGCCACCAGTGATTCGCGTTTACAGGGAATGGCAACTGAAGCTTTCTTT
NA,NA,TRBV11-1,TRBJ2-7,CASSRVPAYEQYF,TGTGCCAGCAGTCGCGTACCTGCCTACGAGCAGTACTTC
NA,NA,TRBV5-5,TRBJ1-2,CASSLDDGYYGYTF,TGTGCCAGCAGCTTGGATGACGGATACTATGGCTACACCTTC
many,TRBD2,TRBV6-1,TRBJ2-1,CASVDFSGRAPDEQFF,TGTGCCAGTGTGGACTTTAGCGGGAGGGCTCCGGATGAGCAGTTCTTC
NA,TRBD1,TRBV9,TRBJ1-1,CASSVLTGTGGRAEAFF,TGTGCCAGCAGCGTCCTAACCGGGACAGGGGGCCGGGCTGAAGCTTTCTTT
many,NA,TRBV28,TRBJ1-6,CASSWANSPLHF,TGTGCCAGCAGTTGGGCTAATTCACCCCTCCACTTT